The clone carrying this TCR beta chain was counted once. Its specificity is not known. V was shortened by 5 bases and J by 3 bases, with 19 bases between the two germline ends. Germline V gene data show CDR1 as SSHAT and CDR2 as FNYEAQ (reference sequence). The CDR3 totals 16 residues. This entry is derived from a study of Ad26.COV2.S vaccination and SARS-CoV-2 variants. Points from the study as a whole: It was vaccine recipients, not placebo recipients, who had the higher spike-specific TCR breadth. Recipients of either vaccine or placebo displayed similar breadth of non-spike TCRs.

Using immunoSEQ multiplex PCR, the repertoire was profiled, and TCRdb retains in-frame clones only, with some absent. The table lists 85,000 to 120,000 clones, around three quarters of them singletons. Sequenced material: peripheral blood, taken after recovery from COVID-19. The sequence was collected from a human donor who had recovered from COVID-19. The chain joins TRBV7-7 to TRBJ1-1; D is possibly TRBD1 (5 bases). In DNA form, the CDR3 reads TGTGCCAGCAGCCCATTGACAGATCCCGGTGACACTGAAGCTTTCTTT. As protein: CASSPLTDPGDTEAFF.